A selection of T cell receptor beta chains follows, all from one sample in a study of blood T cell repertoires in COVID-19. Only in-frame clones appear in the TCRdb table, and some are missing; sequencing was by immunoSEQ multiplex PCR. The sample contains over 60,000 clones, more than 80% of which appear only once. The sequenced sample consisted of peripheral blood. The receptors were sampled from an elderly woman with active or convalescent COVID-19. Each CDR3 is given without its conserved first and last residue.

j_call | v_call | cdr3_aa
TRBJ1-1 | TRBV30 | AFTKRGRGLSTEAF
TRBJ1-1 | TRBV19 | ASSIPGRWNTEAF
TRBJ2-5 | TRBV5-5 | ASSIGQVQETQY
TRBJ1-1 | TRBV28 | ASSPAAGWVLINTEAF
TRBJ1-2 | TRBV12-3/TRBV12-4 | ASRGGDGYT
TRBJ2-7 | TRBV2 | ASSEALMSSYEQY
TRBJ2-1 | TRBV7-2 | ASSLAGSPADEQF
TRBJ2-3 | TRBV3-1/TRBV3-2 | ASSSRAGPPVGLFTDTQY
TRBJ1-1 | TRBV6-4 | ASSDSPDRGQAF
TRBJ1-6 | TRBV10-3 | AISESTVSNSPLH
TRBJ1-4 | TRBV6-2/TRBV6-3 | ASSSDRGDEKLF
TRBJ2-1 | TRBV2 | ASRREVPYNEQF
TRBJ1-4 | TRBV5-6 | ASSLTGTGVEKLF
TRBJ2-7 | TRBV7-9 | ASSLDRSSYEQY
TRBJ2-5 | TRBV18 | ASSPPLGTSAPAETQY
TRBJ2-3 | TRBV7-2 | ASSAMEATDTQY
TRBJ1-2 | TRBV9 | ASSVDSGPYGYT
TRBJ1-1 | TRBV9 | ASSVLSETEAF
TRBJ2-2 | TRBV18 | ASSPRGGTSTGELF
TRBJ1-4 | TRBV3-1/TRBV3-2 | ASRLQGGQEKLF
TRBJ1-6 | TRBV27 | ASSPLDRGDSPLH
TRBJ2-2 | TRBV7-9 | ASKFRTHRELF
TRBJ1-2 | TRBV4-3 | ASSRRTGGYGYT
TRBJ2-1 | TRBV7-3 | ASSFAGPDNEQF
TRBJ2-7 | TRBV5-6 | ASSPYAGYEQY
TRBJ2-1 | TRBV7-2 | ASSTGLALNNEQF
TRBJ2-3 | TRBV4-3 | ASSQLGTSTDTQY
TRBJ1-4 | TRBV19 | ASSPQAAANEKLF
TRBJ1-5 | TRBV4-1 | ASSQEGGFQPQH
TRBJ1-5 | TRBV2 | ASRRGRATNNQPQH
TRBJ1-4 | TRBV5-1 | ASSLAQGQGAGKLF
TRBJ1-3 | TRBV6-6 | ATSRGSGGNTIY
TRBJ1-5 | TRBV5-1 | ASSPGTGGNQPQH
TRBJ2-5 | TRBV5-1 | ASSDTSGGETQY
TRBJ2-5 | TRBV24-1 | ATSAPSGGEETQY
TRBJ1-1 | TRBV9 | ASSVDSQTEAF
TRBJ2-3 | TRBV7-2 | ASSLTPRGGPTTDTQY
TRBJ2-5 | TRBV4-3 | ASSQELRETQY
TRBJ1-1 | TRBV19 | ASSTTGDTSTEAF
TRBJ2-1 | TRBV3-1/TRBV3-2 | ASSQDDRADPPKGNEQF
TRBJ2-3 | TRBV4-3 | ASSLSIAGGPDTQY
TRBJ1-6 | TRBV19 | ASLGTANSPLH
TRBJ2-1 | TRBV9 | ASSVRGVSYNEQF
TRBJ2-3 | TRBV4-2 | ASSQVAAGVYTQY
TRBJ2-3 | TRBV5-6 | ASSFRGSTDTQY
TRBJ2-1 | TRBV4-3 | ASSQVAGGYANEQF
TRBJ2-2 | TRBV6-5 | ASMTGDTGELF
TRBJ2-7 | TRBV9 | ASSARLAGDSEQY
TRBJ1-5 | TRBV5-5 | ASSLLGGNQPQH
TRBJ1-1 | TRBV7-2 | ASSVQGPVTEAF
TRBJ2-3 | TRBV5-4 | ASSLGLLASTDTQY
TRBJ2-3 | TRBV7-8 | ASSLLAGDADTQY
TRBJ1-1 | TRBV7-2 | ASSPSGFGTEAF
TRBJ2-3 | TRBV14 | ASSPLSADTQY
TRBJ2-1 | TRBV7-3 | ASSLTPVAGGSGQF
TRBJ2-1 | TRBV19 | ASRWDRGAEQF
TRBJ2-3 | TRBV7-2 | ASSFSVQGLRTQY
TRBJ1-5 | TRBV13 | ASSSRVSRQPQH
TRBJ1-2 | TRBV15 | ATSFRNYGYT
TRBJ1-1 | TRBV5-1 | ASSLGRQGGEAF